A single sample gave rise to the 5 T cell receptor beta chains below, sequenced in a study of T-cell memory formation after mild COVID-19. TCRdb re-called the 5' RACE reads through MiXCR, storing one row per CDR3 protein. The table records some 320,000 distinct CDR3 sequences, 13% to 15% of them present only once. The sequenced material came from PBMCs or a T cell subset sorted from them (not recorded which). The receptors were sampled from a man aged 18 to 30 who had mild COVID-19 (a few samples of this study predate the infection). Cell type and time point are not known.

This clonotype was picked up a small number of times. This chain joins TRBV7-2 and TRBJ1-2; the D is unclear. This CDR3 is 12 amino acids long. V shed 5 bases and J shed 4 bases, with 8 bases lying between them. The germline V gene has CDR1 SGHTA and CDR2 FQGNSA. Written as DNA, the CDR3 is TGTGCCAGCAGCCCGGGTCGCTATGGCTACACCTTC. Encoded protein: CASSPGRYGYTF.

This clonotype occurred a few times. The chain combines TRBV6-1 with TRBJ2-6; D tentatively fits TRBD1 or TRBD2 (5 bases each). Germline lookup yields CDR1 MNHNS and CDR2 SASEGT. Trimming took off 2 bases at V and 2 bases at J, with 13 bases between the two ends. The CDR3 length is 17 residues. This chain's CDR3 is CASSERGLAPGANVLTF. Written as DNA, the CDR3 is TGTGCCAGCAGTGAACGGGGCCTCGCCCCTGGGGCCAACGTCCTGACTTTC.

This clonotype was observed a handful of times. The chain couples TRBV2 to TRBJ2-7, with TRBD1 as a possible D gene (6 bases). The CDR3 sequence is 14 residues long. Germline V gene lookup returns CDR1 SNHLY and CDR2 FYNNEI. V lost 7 bases, J lost 7 bases, and 20 bases lay in between. This CDR3 reads CASTLGQSRYEQYV. The CDR3, as DNA: TGTGCCAGCACCCTTGGACAGAGCCGGTATGAGCAGTACGTC.

The rearrangement links TRBV5-1 to TRBJ2-1; D not certain. Germline V gene data show CDR1 as SGHRS and CDR2 as YFSETQ. This CDR3 spans 16 amino acids. Between the trimmed V and J ends, which lost 0 bases and 3 bases, there was a span of 13 bases. The CDR3 reads CASSLVGWEFYNEQFF. The CDR3 DNA sequence: TGCGCCAGCAGCTTGGTAGGCTGGGAATTCTACAATGAGCAGTTCTTC.

This clonotype was detected ten times or more. The chain has TRBV7-9 and TRBJ1-2; D is undetermined. V dropped 5 bases and J dropped 2 bases, with 3 bases sitting between them. The CDR3 is 11 residues long. CDR1 is SEHNR and CDR2 is FQNEAQ in the germline V gene (reference sequence). Written as DNA, the CDR3 is TGTGCCAGCAGCATCAACTATGGCTACACCTTC. It is translated as CASSINYGYTF.